These 17 T cell receptor beta chains share one sample of origin, sequenced in a study of cytomegalovirus exposure and HLA in healthy donors. Use of 60 Vbeta and 13 Jbeta primers characterized the PCR. Sequencing was performed with immunoSEQ multiplex PCR; in TCRdb, only in-frame clones are kept and a portion is missing. The table records about 87,000 clones, 74% of them present only once. Input material: PBMCs. The receptors stem from a man aged 30 to 45 in good health and CMV-seropositive.

The V gene is TRBV5-1, the J gene TRBJ2-5, with D possibly being TRBD1 (5 bases). CDR3 length equals 12 residues. Germline values: CDR1 SGHRS, CDR2 YFSETQ. Trimming left V 3 bases short and J 3 bases short, with 6 bases between. The CDR3 sequence: CASSSTEETQYF. Here the CDR3 DNA reads TGCGCCAGCAGCTCGACAGAAGAGACCCAGTACTTC.

This rearrangement joins TRBV5-1 to TRBJ1-2; 7 nucleotides align to TRBD1. CDR1 is SGHRS, CDR2 YFSETQ, per germline. This CDR3 has 18 amino acids. The trim removed 4 bases at V and 2 bases at J, leaving 17 bases unmatched. In nucleotides, the CDR3 is TGCGCCAGCAGCGTCTCCGGGACAGCAACTACAAGGAACTATGGCTACACCTTC. Its translation is CASSVSGTATTRNYGYTF.

The gene calls are TRBV28 and TRBJ1-5; D is undetermined. V was cut by 2 bases and J by 2 bases, with 7 bases left in between. The CDR3 totals 14 residues. Germline lookup yields CDR1 MDHEN and CDR2 SYDVKM. CDR3 sequence (DNA): TGTGCCAGCAGTTTAATTTCGGGCAATCAGCCCCAGCATTTT. As protein: CASSLISGNQPQHF.

The rearrangement joins TRBV18 to TRBJ1-1; D gene uncertain. Deletions cut 3 bases from V and 4 bases from J, with 12 bases between. The CDR3 is 14 amino acids. The germline gives CDR1 KGHSH, CDR2 LQKENI. This CDR3 is CASSPASRGTEAFF. The DNA of the CDR3 is TGTGCCAGCTCACCCGCCAGCCGGGGCACTGAAGCTTTCTTT.

The chain uses TRBV5-6 and TRBJ2-5; D not resolved. The CDR3 contains 14 residues. V gave up 0 bases and J gave up 1 base, with 7 bases separating them. Germline loops: CDR1 SGHDT, CDR2 YYEEEE. The CDR3 is CASSLAGSQETQYF. DNA of the CDR3: TGTGCCAGCAGCTTGGCAGGATCCCAAGAGACCCAGTACTTC.

The chain employs TRBV2 and TRBJ1-2; D unclear. V was trimmed by 3 bases and J by 5 bases, leaving 10 bases between them. CDR1 and CDR2 (germline): SNHLY, FYNNEI. This CDR3 region has 13 residues. The CDR3 DNA reads as TGTGCCAGCAGTGAGGCCAGTCATTATGGCTACACCTTC. It translates to CASSEASHYGYTF. The complete variable domain, with remaining parts taken from reference TRBV2 and TRBJ1-2, reads EPEVTQTPSHQVTQMGQEVILRCVPISNHLYFYWYRQILGQKVEFLVSFYNNEISEKSEIFDDQFSVERPDGSNFTLKIRSTKLEDSAMYFCASSEASHYGYTFGSGTRLTVV.

The V call is TRBV6-5, the J call TRBJ2-5, with TRBD2 identical over 8 bases. This CDR3 contains 13 residues. CDR1 MNHEY and CDR2 SVGAGI come from the germline V gene. V lost 6 bases, J lost 4 bases, and 4 bases stayed unmatched. The CDR3 DNA is TGTGCCAGCAGAACGGGAGGGCGAGAGACCCAGTACTTC. Its translation: CASRTGGRETQYF.

The genes are TRBV6-6 and TRBJ1-1, with D possibly matching TRBD1 (5 bases). V was clipped by 10 bases and J by 0 bases, with 12 bases between them. The CDR3 loop spans 13 amino acids. The V gene's germline CDR1 is MNHNY and CDR2 SVGAGI (reference sequence). This CDR3 is CATGGTVNTEAFF. CDR3 DNA: TGTGCCACGGGCGGGACGGTGAACACTGAAGCTTTCTTT.

V gene TRBV30 combines with J gene TRBJ2-7, with a weak D call TRBD1 (5 bases). The ends were cut back, 0 bases at V and 2 bases at J, with 11 bases in the middle. The length of the CDR3 is 14 residues. The germline CDR1 and CDR2 sequences are GTSNPN and SVGIG (reference sequence). The CDR3 DNA reads TGTGCCTGGAGTGTAAGTGGGGCCCCCTACGAGCAGTACTTC. It yields the protein CAWSVSGAPYEQYF.

The gene calls are TRBV7-6 and TRBJ1-1, with D possibly matching TRBD1 (5 bases). V dropped 0 bases and J dropped 4 bases, with 12 bases sitting between them. Germline V gene sequence: CDR1 SGHVS, CDR2 FNYEAQ. The CDR3 has 15 residues. CDR3 nucleotide sequence: TGTGCCAGCAGCTTAGCGCCAGGGTTGAGCACTGAAGCTTTCTTT. Translated: CASSLAPGLSTEAFF.

The chain links TRBV30 to TRBJ2-5; 8 bases agree with TRBD2. V lost 0 bases and J lost 5; bases outside the gene matches: 23. CDR3 length equals 20 residues. Germline V gene sequence: CDR1 GTSNPN, CDR2 SVGIG (reference sequence). CDR3 amino acids: CAWSVLGRGDRGSCLETQYF. DNA of the CDR3: TGTGCCTGGAGTGTATTAGGGCGGGGGGATCGTGGTTCGTGTCTGGAGACCCAGTACTTC.

The V call is TRBV30, the J call TRBJ1-3; D gene uncertain. This CDR3 has 14 residues. Germline V gene sequence: CDR1 GTSNPN, CDR2 SVGIG (reference sequence). With 4 bases removed from V and 1 base from J, the gap between germline ends came to 11 bases. The CDR3 loop reads CAWNSGGSGNTIYF. DNA of the CDR3: TGTGCCTGGAACTCCGGAGGTTCTGGAAACACCATATATTTT.

The chain uses TRBV6-5 and TRBJ2-7, with TRBD2 as a possible D gene (6 bases). Between the trimmed V and J ends, which lost 0 bases and 5 bases, there was a span of 17 bases. The CDR3 runs 16 residues. CDR1 and CDR2 (germline): MNHEY, SVGAGI. CDR3 protein: CASSYSTGRDLNEQYF. In DNA form, the CDR3 reads TGTGCCAGCAGTTACTCGACCGGGCGGGACCTCAACGAGCAGTACTTC.

A note on this clone: The junction departs from germline at one end; a sequencing error may be responsible. The chain joins TRBV5-4 to TRBJ2-3; maybe TRBD2 (5 bases). The CDR3 has 15 residues. CDR1 is SGHNT, CDR2 YYREEE, per germline (reference sequence). The CDR3 is CASSLPGRLAETQYF. CDR3 in DNA: TGTGCCAGCAGCTTGCCCGGACGTCTAGCAGAGACGCAGTATTTT. The complete variable domain, with remaining parts taken from reference TRBV5-4 and TRBJ2-3, reads ETGVTQSPTHLIKTRGQQVTLRCSSQSGHNTVSWYQQALGQGPQFIFQYYREEENGRGNFPPRFSGLQFPNYSSELNVNALELDDSALYLCASSLPGRLAETQYFGPGTRLTVL.

The chain links TRBV7-2 to TRBJ2-7; 9 bases are a match to TRBD1. V trimming: 2 bases; J trimming: 6 bases; junction bases outside the gene matches: 8. The CDR3 is 15 amino acids. Germline CDR1 and CDR2: SGHTA and FQGNSA. CDR3 in amino acids: CASSLNLDRGFEQYF. For the CDR3, the DNA is TGTGCCAGCAGCTTAAATCTAGACAGGGGGTTCGAGCAGTACTTC.

The genes are TRBV7-2 and TRBJ1-4, with D perhaps TRBD1 (6 bases). Looked up from germline, CDR1 is SGHTA and CDR2 is FQGNSA. V was cut by 1 base and J by 7 bases, with 10 bases left in between. The CDR3 totals 14 residues. The CDR3 region is CASSLDTGREKLFF. CDR3 coding DNA: TGTGCCAGCAGCTTAGATACAGGGCGTGAAAAACTGTTTTTT.

This sequence joins TRBV7-7 and TRBJ2-1; D is ambiguous. V lost 5 bases and J 1 base, leaving 12 bases between the germline ends. Looked up from germline, CDR1 is SSHAT and CDR2 is FNYEAQ (reference sequence). This CDR3 comprises 15 residues. DNA of the CDR3: TGTGCCAGCAGCCCGTTAGCTGGATCCTACAATGAGCAGTTCTTC. Translating gives CASSPLAGSYNEQFF.